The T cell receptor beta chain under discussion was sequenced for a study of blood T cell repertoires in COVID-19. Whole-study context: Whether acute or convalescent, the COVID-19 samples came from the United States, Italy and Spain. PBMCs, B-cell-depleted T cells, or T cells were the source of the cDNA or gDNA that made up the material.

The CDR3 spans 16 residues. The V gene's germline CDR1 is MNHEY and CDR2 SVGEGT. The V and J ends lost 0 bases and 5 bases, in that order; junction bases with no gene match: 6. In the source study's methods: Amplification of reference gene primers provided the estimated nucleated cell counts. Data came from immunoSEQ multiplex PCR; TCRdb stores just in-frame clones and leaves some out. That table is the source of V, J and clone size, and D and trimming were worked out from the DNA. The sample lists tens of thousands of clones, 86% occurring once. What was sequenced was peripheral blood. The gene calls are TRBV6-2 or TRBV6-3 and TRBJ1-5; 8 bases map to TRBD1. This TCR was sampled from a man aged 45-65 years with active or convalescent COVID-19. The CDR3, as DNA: TGTGCCAGCAGTTACTCGGGGACAGGATTTTATCAGCCCCAGCATTTT. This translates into CASSYSGTGFYQPQHF.